Listed below are T cell receptor beta chains from one sample, sequenced in a study of blood T cell repertoires in COVID-19. Some clones are missing from TCRdb's copy, which holds only in-frame ones; the method was immunoSEQ multiplex PCR. The data contain over 200,000 clones, 85% to 90% of them seen just once; the ten biggest clones take up 5.9%. Sequenced material: peripheral blood. These TCRs come from an elderly man with acute or convalescent COVID-19. CDR3s include the opening cysteine and the closing phenylalanine or tryptophan. A D gene is named only where the DNA matches it firmly. Some rows have no size entry. The others give once, few or many, or a class for an expanded clone.

TGTGCCAGCAGCTTCGTCAACAGGGCTAACACTGAAGCTTTCTTT | CASSFVNRANTEAFF | TRBV5-8 | NA | TRBJ1-1 | NA
TGTGCCAGCAGTTATTACAGTGTTACAACTAATGAAAAACTGTTTTTT | CASSYYSVTTNEKLFF | TRBV6-6 | NA | TRBJ1-4 | NA
TGCAGCTCAAAGGGGCCAAACCAGTACTTC | CSSKGPNQYF | TRBV29-1 | NA | TRBJ2-5 | NA
TGCGCCAGCAGTGAAAGGACTAACAATGAGCAGTTCTTC | CASSERTNNEQFF | TRBV10-2 | NA | TRBJ2-1 | NA
TGTGCCAGCAGCGAGGGGGCAGGGCATATCGGCTACACCTTC | CASSEGAGHIGYTF | TRBV7-2 | TRBD1 | TRBJ1-2 | NA
TGTGCCATCAAGGACTTAGGGAATGAAAAACTGTTTTTT | CAIKDLGNEKLFF | TRBV10-3 | NA | TRBJ1-4 | NA
TGTGCCAGCAGTGGGGACGGACTACCTAATCAGCCCCAGCATTTT | CASSGDGLPNQPQHF | TRBV6-2/TRBV6-3 | NA | TRBJ1-5 | NA
TGCGCCAGCAGCCAGACTAGCGGCAGCACCGGGGAGCTGTTTTTT | CASSQTSGSTGELFF | TRBV5-1 | TRBD2 | TRBJ2-2 | NA
TGTGCCAGCAGCCAAGACCCGAGGACTAGCGGTTTCACAGATACGCAGTATTTT | CASSQDPRTSGFTDTQYF | TRBV3-1/TRBV3-2 | TRBD2 | TRBJ2-3 | NA
TGCAGCGTTGACCTCAACAGCTATGGCTACACCTTC | CSVDLNSYGYTF | TRBV29-1 | NA | TRBJ1-2 | NA
TGTGCCAGCAGCTCGGACAGGGGCCCTTGGCAGCCCCAGCATTTT | CASSSDRGPWQPQHF | TRBV11-2 | TRBD1 | TRBJ1-5 | NA
TGTGCCAGCAGCCCCCTCGGCGGGAGAGAGACCCAGTACTTC | CASSPLGGRETQYF | TRBV7-3 | TRBD2 | TRBJ2-5 | NA
TGTGCCAGCAGTTTACTCGGGACAGATAATTCACCCCTCCACTTT | CASSLLGTDNSPLHF | TRBV28 | TRBD1 | TRBJ1-6 | once
TGTGCCATCAGTGTCGGACAGGGGGTAGATACGCAGTATTTT | CAISVGQGVDTQYF | TRBV10-3 | TRBD1 | TRBJ2-3 | NA
TGTGCCAGCACCGTTAACGATAGGGGGAAGACCCAGTACTTC | CASTVNDRGKTQYF | TRBV7-2 | NA | TRBJ2-5 | NA
TGTGCCAGCACGGGACTAGCGGGGAATGAGCAGTTCTTC | CASTGLAGNEQFF | TRBV11-3 | TRBD2 | TRBJ2-1 | NA
TGTGCCAGCAGCTTAGTCAACACAGATACGCAGTATTTT | CASSLVNTDTQYF | TRBV7-9 | NA | TRBJ2-3 | NA
TGTGCCACCAGCAGAGCCTCAGGGTGGGAAGAGACCCAGTACTTC | CATSRASGWEETQYF | TRBV15 | NA | TRBJ2-5 | NA